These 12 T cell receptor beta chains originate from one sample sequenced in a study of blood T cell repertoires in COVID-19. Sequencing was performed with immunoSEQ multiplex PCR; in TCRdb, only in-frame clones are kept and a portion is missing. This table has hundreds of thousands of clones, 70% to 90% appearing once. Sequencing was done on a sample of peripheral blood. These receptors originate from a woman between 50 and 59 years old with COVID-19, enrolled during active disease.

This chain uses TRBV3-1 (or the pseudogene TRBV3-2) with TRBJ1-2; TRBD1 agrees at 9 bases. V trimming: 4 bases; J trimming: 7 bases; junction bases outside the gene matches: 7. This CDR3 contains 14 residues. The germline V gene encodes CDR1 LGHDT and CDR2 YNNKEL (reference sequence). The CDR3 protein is CASSRGGGQGGYTF. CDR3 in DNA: TGTGCCAGCAGCCGAGGTGGGGGACAGGGTGGCTACACCTTC.

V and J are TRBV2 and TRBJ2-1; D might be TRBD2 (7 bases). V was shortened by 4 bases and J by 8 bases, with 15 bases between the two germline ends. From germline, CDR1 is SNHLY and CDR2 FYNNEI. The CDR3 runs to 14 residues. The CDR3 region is CASSAEGGSYEQFF. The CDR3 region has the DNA TGTGCCAGCAGTGCGGAGGGGGGGAGTTATGAGCAGTTCTTC.

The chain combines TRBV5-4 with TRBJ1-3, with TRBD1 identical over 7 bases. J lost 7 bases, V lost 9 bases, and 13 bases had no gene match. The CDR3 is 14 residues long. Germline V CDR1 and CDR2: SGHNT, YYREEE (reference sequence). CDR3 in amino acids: CATSTGITLNTIYF. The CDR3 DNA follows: TGTGCCACCTCGACAGGGATTACCCTGAACACCATATATTTT.

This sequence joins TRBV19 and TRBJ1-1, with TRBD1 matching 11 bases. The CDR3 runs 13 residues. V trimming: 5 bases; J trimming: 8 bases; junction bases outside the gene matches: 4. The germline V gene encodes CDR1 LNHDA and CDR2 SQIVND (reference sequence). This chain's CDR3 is CASSVGTGGEAFF. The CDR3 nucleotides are TGTGCCAGTAGTGTTGGGACAGGGGGGGAAGCTTTCTTT.

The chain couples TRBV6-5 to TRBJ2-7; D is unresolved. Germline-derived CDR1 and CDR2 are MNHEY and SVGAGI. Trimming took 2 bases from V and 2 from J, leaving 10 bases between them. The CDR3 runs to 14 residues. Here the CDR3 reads CASSYGPGTYEQYF. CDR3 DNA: TGTGCCAGCAGTTACGGGCCAGGAACCTACGAGCAGTACTTC.

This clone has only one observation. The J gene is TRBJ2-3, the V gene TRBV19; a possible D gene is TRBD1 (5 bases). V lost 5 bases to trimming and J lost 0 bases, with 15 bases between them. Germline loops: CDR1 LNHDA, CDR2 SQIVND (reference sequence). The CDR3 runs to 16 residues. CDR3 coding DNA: TGTGCCAGTAGTCCAACAGGATTCTTTAGCACAGATACGCAGTATTTT. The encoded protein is CASSPTGFFSTDTQYF.

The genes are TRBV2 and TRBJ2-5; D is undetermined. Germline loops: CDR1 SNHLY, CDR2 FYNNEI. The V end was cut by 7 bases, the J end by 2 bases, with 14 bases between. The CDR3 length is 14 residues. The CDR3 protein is CASIRTPRQETQYF. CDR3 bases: TGTGCCAGCATCAGAACCCCACGTCAAGAGACCCAGTACTTC. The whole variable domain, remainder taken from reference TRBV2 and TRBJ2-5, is EPEVTQTPSHQVTQMGQEVILRCVPISNHLYFYWYRQILGQKVEFLVSFYNNEISEKSEIFDDQFSVERPDGSNFTLKIRSTKLEDSAMYFCASIRTPRQETQYFGPGTRLLVL.

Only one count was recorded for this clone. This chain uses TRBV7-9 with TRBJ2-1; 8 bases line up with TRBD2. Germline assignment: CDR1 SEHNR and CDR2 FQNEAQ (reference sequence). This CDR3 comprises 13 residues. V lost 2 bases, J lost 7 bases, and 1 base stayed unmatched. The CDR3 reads CASSLLAGNEQFF. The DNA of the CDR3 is TGTGCCAGCAGCTTATTAGCGGGGAATGAGCAGTTCTTC.

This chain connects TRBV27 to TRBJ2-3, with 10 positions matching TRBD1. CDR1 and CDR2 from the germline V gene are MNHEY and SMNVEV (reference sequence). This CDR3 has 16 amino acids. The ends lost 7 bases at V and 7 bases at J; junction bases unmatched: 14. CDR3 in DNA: TGTGCCAGCACCCGTGGCTCAGGGACAGGGGACCATACGCAGTATTTT. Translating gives CASTRGSGTGDHTQYF.

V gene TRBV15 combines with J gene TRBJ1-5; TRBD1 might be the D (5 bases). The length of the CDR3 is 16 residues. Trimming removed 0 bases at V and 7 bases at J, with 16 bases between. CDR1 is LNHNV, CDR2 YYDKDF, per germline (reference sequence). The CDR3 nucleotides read TGTGCCACCAGCAGAGATCCTCCAGGGTGGGAACAGCCCCAGCATTTT. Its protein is CATSRDPPGWEQPQHF.

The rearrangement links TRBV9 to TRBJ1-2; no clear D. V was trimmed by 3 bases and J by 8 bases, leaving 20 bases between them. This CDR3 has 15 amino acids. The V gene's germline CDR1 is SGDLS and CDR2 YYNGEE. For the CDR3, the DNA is TGTGCCAGCAGCGCTACCGGACGGGTGGGGAGAGGCTACACCTTC. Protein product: CASSATGRVGRGYTF.

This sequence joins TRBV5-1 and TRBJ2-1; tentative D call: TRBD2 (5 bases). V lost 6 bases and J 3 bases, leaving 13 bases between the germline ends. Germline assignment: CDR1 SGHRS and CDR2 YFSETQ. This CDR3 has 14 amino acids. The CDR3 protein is CASTTPGYYNEQFF. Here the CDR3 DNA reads TGCGCCAGCACCACACCGGGGTACTACAATGAGCAGTTCTTC.